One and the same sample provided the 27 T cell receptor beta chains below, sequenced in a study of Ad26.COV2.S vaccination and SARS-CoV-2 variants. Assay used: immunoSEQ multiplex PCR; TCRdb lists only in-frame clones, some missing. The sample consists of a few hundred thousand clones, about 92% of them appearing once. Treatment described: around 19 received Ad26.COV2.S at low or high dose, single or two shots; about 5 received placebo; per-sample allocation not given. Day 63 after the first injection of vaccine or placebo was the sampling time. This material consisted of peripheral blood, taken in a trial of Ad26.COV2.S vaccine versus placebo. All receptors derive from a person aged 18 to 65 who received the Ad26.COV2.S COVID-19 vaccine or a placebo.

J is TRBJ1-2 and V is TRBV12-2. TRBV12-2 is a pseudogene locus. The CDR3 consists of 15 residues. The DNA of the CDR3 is TGTGCAAGTCGCTACCGGGAGCCTTACAGAGGGGGCTACACCTTC. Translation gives CASRYREPYRGGYTF.

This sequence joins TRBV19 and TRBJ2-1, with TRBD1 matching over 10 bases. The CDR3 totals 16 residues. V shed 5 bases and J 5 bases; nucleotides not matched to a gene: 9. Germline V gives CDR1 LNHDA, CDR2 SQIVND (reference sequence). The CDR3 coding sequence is TGTGCCAGTAGTCCTACAGGACAGGGGGGGCACAATGAGCAGTTCTTC. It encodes CASSPTGQGGHNEQFF.

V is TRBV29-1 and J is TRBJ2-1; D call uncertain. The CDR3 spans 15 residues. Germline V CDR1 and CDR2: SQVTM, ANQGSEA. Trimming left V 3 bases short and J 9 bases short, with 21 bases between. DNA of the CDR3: TGCAGCGTTGACGTAGAGAATCCCCGCCGTGGTGAGCAGTTCTTC. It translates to CSVDVENPRRGEQFF.

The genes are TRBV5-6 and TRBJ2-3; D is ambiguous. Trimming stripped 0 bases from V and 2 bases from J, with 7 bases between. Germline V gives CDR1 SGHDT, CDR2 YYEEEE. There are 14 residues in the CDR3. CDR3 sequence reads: CASSLGPLTDTQYF. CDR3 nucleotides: TGTGCCAGCAGCTTGGGACCCCTCACAGATACGCAGTATTTT.

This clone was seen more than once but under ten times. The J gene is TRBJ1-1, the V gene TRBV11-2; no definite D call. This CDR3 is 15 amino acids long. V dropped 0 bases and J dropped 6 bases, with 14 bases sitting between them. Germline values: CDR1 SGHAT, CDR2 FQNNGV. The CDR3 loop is CASSLDSRVKAEAFF. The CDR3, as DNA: TGTGCCAGCAGCTTAGATTCGAGGGTAAAAGCTGAAGCTTTCTTT.

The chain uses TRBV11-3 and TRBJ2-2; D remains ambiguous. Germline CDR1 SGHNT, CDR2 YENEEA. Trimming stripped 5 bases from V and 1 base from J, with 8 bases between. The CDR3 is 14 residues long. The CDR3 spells CASSRDGNTGELFF. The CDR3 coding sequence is TGTGCCAGCAGCCGCGACGGGAACACCGGGGAGCTGTTTTTT.

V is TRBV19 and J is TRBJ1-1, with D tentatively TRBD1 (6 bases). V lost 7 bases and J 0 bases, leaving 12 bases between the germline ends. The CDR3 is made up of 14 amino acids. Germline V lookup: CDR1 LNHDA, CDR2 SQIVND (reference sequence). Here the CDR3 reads CASTTTGVNTEAFF. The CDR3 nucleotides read TGTGCCAGTACCACGACAGGCGTGAACACTGAAGCTTTCTTT.

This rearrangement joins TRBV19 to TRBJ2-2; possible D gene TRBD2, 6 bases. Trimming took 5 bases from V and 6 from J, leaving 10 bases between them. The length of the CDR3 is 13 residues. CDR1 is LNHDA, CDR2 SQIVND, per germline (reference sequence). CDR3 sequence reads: CASSVREAGELFF. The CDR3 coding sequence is TGTGCCAGTAGTGTCAGGGAGGCCGGGGAGCTGTTTTTT.

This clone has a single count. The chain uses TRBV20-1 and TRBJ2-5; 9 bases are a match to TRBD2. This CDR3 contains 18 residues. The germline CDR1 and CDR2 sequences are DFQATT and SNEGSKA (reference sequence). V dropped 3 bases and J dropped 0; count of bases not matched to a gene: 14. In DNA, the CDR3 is TGCAGTGCTAGTGTCGGCGGGGGGGCCCTTAGGTACCAAGAGACCCAGTACTTC. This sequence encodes CSASVGGGALRYQETQYF.

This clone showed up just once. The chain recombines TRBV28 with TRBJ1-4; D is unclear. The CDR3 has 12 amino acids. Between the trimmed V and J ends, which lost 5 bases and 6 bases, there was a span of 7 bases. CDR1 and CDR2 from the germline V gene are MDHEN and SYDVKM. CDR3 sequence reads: CASSLSHEKLFF. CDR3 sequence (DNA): TGTGCCAGCAGTCTCTCCCATGAAAAACTGTTTTTT. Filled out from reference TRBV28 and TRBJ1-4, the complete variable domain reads DVKVTQSSRYLVKRTGEKVFLECVQDMDHENMFWYRQDPGLGLRLIYFSYDVKMKEKGDIPEGYSVSREKKERFSLILESASTNQTSMYLCASSLSHEKLFFGSGTQLSVL.

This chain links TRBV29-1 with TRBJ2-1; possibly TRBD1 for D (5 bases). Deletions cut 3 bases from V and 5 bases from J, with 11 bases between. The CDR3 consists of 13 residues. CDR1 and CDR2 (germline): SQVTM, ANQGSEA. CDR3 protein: CSVDRAGNNEQFF. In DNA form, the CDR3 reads TGCAGCGTTGACAGGGCAGGGAACAATGAGCAGTTCTTC.

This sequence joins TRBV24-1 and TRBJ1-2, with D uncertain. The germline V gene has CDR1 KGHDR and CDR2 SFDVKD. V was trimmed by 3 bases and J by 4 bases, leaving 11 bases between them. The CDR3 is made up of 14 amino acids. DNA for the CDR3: TGTGCCACCAGTGATACGGGCCGCCTCTATGGCTACACCTTC. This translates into CATSDTGRLYGYTF.

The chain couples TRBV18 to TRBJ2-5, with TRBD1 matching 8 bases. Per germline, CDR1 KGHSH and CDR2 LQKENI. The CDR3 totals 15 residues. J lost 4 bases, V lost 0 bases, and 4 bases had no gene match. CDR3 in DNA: TGTGCCAGCTCACCACCGGGACAGGACGGAGAGACCCAGTACTTC. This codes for CASSPPGQDGETQYF.

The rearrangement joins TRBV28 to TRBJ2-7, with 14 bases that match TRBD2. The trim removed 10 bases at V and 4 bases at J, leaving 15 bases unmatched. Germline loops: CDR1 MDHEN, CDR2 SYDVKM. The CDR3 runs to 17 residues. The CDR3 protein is CATKGRGLAGVGYEQYF. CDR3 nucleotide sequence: TGTGCCACAAAGGGTCGGGGACTAGCGGGAGTAGGGTACGAGCAGTACTTC.

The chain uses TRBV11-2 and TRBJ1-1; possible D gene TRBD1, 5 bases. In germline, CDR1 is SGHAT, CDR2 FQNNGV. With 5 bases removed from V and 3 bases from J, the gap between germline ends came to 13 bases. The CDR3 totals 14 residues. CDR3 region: CASSPGRGDTEAFF. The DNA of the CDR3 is TGTGCCAGCAGCCCCGGCCGAGGGGACACTGAAGCTTTCTTT.

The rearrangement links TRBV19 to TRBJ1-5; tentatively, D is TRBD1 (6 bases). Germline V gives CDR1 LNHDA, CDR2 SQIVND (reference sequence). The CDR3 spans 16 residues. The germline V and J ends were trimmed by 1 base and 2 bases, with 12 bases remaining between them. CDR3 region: CASSIGGAGGNQPQHF. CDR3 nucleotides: TGTGCCAGTAGTATAGGCGGGGCAGGGGGCAATCAGCCCCAGCATTTT. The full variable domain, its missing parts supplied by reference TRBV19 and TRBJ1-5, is DGGITQSPKYLFRKEGQNVTLSCEQNLNHDAMYWYRQDPGQGLRLIYYSQIVNDFQKGDIAEGYSVSREKKESFPLTVTSAQKNPTAFYLCASSIGGAGGNQPQHFGDGTRLSIL.

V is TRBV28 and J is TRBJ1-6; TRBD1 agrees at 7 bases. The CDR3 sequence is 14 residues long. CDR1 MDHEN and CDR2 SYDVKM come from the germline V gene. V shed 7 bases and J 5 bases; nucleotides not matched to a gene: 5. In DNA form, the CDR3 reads TGTGCCAGCACCCCGGGACAGAATAATTCACCCCTCCACTTT. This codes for CASTPGQNNSPLHF.

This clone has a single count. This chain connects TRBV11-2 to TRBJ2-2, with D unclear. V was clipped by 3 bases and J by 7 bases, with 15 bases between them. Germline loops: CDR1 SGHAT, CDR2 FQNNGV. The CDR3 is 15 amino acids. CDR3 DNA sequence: TGTGCCAGCAGCTTTTTGGCGCTTAACGACGGGGAGCTGTTTTTT. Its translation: CASSFLALNDGELFF.

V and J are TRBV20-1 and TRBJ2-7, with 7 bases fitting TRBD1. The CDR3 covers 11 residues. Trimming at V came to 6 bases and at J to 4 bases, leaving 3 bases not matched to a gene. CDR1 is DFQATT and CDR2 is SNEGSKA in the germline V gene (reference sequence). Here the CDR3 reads CSAGTDYEQYF. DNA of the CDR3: TGCAGTGCGGGGACAGATTACGAGCAGTACTTC.

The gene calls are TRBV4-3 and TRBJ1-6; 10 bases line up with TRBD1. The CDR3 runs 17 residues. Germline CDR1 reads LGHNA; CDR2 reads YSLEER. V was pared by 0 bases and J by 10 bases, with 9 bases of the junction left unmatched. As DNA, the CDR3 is TGCGCCAGCAGCCAAGAACCCTCGACAGGGGGCTTGTCACCCCTCCACTTT. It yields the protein CASSQEPSTGGLSPLHF.

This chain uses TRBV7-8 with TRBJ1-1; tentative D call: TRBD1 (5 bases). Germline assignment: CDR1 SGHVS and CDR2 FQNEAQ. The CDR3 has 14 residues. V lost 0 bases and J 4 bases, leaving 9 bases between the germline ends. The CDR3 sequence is CASSLAGGGTEAFF. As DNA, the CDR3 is TGTGCCAGCAGCTTAGCGGGGGGGGGCACTGAAGCTTTCTTT.

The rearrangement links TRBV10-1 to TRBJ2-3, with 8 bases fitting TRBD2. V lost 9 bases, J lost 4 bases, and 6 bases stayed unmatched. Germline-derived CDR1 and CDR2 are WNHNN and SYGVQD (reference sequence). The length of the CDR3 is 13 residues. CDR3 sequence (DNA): TGCGCCAGTAGCGGGAAATGGCCAGATACGCAGTATTTT. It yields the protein CASSGKWPDTQYF.

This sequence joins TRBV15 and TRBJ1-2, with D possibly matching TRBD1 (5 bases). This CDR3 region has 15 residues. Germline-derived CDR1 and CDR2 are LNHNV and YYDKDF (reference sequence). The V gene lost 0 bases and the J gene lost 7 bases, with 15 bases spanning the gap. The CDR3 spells CATSRDILGRAGYTF. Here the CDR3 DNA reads TGTGCCACCAGCAGAGATATTTTGGGCAGGGCTGGCTACACCTTC.

The CDR3 DNA is TGTGCCAGCAGTTACTGGAGAGCGGGGGCTCTCTATGGCTACACCTTC. It translates to CASSYWRAGALYGYTF. The rearrangement links TRBV6-2 or TRBV6-3 to TRBJ1-2; D possibly corresponds to TRBD1 (6 bases). This CDR3 is built from 16 residues. V lost 1 base and J lost 4, with 16 bases in between. In germline, CDR1 is MNHEY, CDR2 SVGEGT.

DNA for the CDR3: TGTGCCAGCAGCGCCCATCCCGTACAGGATAACACAGATACGCAGTATTTT. Its protein is CASSAHPVQDNTDTQYF. The chain is built from TRBV7-8 and TRBJ2-3, with D perhaps matching TRBD1 (5 bases). Trimming removed 5 bases at V and 2 bases at J, with 20 bases between. Germline loops: CDR1 SGHVS, CDR2 FQNEAQ. The CDR3 runs to 17 residues.

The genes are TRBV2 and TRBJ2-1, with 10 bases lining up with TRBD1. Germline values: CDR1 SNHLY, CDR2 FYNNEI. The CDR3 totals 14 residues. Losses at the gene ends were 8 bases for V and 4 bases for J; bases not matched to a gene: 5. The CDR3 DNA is TGTGCCAGCTTTCTGGGACAGGGGTACAATGAGCAGTTCTTC. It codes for CASFLGQGYNEQFF.

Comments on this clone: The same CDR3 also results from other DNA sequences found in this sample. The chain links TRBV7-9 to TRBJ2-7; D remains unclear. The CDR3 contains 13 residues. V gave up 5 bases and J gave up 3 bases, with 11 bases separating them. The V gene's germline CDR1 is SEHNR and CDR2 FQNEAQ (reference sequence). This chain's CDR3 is CASSPTGSYEQYF. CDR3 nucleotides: TGTGCCAGCAGCCCAACCGGAAGCTACGAGCAGTACTTC.